The entry that follows covers one T cell receptor beta chain sequence. This sample stems from a study of T cell changes during pregnancy in multiple sclerosis. Trimming removed 5 bases at V and 4 bases at J, with 11 bases between. Germline V CDR1 and CDR2: MNHEY, SMNVEV (reference sequence). The CDR3 extends over 13 amino acids. Profiling relied on immunoSEQ multiplex PCR, and the TCRdb table lists in-frame clones only, not all of them. The sample has about 72,000 clones, roughly nine tenths seen once. The gene calls are TRBV27 and TRBJ1-1; a possible D gene is TRBD1 (5 bases). Here the sequenced sample was peripheral blood, taken in the second trimester of pregnancy. This clonotype was sampled from a female donor with multiple sclerosis, enrolled in a pregnancy study. The CDR3 nucleotides read TGTGCCAGCAGTCCGGGACTCTCCACTGAAGCTTTCTTT. Protein: CASSPGLSTEAFF.